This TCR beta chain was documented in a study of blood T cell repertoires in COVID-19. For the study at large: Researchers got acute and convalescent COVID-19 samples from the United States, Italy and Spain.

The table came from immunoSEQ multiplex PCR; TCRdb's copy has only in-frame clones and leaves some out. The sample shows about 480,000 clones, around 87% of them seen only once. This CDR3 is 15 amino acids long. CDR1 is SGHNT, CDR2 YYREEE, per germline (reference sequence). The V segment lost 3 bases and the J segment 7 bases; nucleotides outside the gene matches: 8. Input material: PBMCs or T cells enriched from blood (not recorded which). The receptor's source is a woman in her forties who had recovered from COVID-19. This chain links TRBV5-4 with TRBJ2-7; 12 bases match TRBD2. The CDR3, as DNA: TGTGCCAGCAGCTCTAGACTAGCGGGAGATGATGAGCAGTACTTC. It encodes CASSSRLAGDDEQYF.